The 25 T cell receptor beta chains reported below all come from one sample, sequenced in a study of cytomegalovirus exposure and HLA in healthy donors. The PCR was carried out with 60 Vbeta primers and 13 Jbeta primers. Libraries were prepared by immunoSEQ multiplex PCR; TCRdb keeps only in-frame clonotypes and omits some of them. This sample has 70,000 to 90,000 clones; around 70% occur once, and the top ten carry less than 25%. Specimen: PBMCs. The source of these receptors is a man in his forties in good health and CMV-seropositive.

The chain joins TRBV2 to TRBJ1-4; 8 bases align to TRBD1. The CDR3 is 18 residues long. V was pared by 2 bases and J by 6 bases, with 14 bases of the junction left unmatched. Per germline, CDR1 SNHLY and CDR2 FYNNEI. The chain's CDR3 is CASSEPLRHRGRDEKLFF. For the CDR3, the DNA is TGTGCCAGCAGTGAACCCCTCAGACACAGGGGGAGAGATGAAAAACTGTTTTTT.

The rearrangement uses TRBV9 and TRBJ1-3; the D is unclear. Germline CDR1 and CDR2: SGDLS and YYNGEE. The CDR3 totals 15 residues. V was clipped by 2 bases and J by 4 bases, with 13 bases between them. CDR3 sequence reads: CASSVIYGLGNTIYF. As DNA, the CDR3 is TGTGCCAGCAGCGTGATATACGGACTGGGAAACACCATATATTTT.

J is TRBJ1-3 and V is TRBV5-4; no clear D gene. Germline assignment: CDR1 SGHNT and CDR2 YYREEE (reference sequence). The length of the CDR3 is 15 residues. Trimming shortened V by 4 bases and J by 0 bases, and 11 bases separated the two germline ends. CDR3 region: CASSVGYSSGNTIYF. DNA of the CDR3: TGTGCCAGCAGCGTGGGCTATTCCTCTGGAAACACCATATATTTT.

CDR3 DNA: TGTGCCAGCAGCGTCCCGGACAGGGGCATGAACACTGAAGCTTTCTTT. This codes for CASSVPDRGMNTEAFF. This sequence joins TRBV5-4 and TRBJ1-1, with TRBD1 matching over 9 bases. Germline trimming cut 4 bases from V and 0 bases from J; bases unmatched to any gene: 7. This CDR3 region has 16 residues. Per the germline V gene, CDR1 is SGHNT and CDR2 is YYREEE (reference sequence).

The rearrangement joins TRBV7-2 to TRBJ2-2, with 7 nucleotides matching TRBD1. This CDR3 is 17 amino acids long. Germline V gene sequence: CDR1 SGHTA, CDR2 FQGNSA. The V and J ends lost 7 bases and 1 base, in that order; junction bases with no gene match: 12. In DNA, the CDR3 is TGTGCCAGCACCAGGATATTGGGGACAGAGAACACCGGGGAGCTGTTTTTT. Translated: CASTRILGTENTGELFF.

The chain recombines TRBV7-3 with TRBJ2-3; TRBD2 matches 13 bases. From germline, CDR1 is SGHTA and CDR2 FQGTGA. V lost 5 bases and J lost 5; bases outside the gene matches: 1. This CDR3 spans 14 amino acids. In DNA form, the CDR3 reads TGTGCCAGCAGCCGGACTAGCGGGGGAGATACGCAGTATTTT. Amino acid sequence: CASSRTSGGDTQYF. Combining the CDR3 with reference TRBV7-3 and TRBJ2-3 gives the whole variable domain GAGVSQTPSNKVTEKGKYVELRCDPISGHTALYWYRQSLGQGPEFLIYFQGTGAADDSGLPNDRFFAVRPEGSVSTLKIQRTERGDSAVYLCASSRTSGGDTQYFGPGTRLTVL.

This clone has just one count. As DNA, the CDR3 is TGTGCCAGCAGCCCCGGACAGCGCTACGAGCAGTACTTC. Translated, it gives CASSPGQRYEQYF. The rearrangement uses TRBV7-2 and TRBJ2-7, with D perhaps matching TRBD1 (6 bases). With 5 bases removed from V and 3 bases from J, the gap between germline ends came to 11 bases. Looked up from germline, CDR1 is SGHTA and CDR2 is FQGNSA. The CDR3 contains 13 residues.

The chain couples TRBV29-1 to TRBJ2-5, with D possibly being TRBD1 (6 bases). The better agreement between TRBJ2-7 and the DNA end casts doubt on the J call. Looked up from germline, CDR1 is SQVTM and CDR2 is ANQGSEA. The CDR3 is 15 amino acids. The CDR3 region has the DNA TGCAGCGTTGAAGTAGTGGGGGCTGATACCTACGAGCAGTACTTC. Protein product: CSVEVVGADTYEQYF.

This clone was observed a few times. The rearrangement uses TRBV29-1 and TRBJ1-1; D remains ambiguous. The CDR3 is 11 amino acids. Germline values: CDR1 SQVTM, CDR2 ANQGSEA. Trimming stripped 6 bases from V and 0 bases from J, with 5 bases between. CDR3 in amino acids: CSVSVNTEAFF. The CDR3 coding sequence is TGCAGCGTCTCAGTGAACACTGAAGCTTTCTTT.

The gene calls are TRBV11-1 and TRBJ2-3, with TRBD1 matching over 8 bases. The V and J ends lost 4 bases and 0 bases, in that order; junction bases with no gene match: 12. The CDR3 length is 18 residues. Germline V gene data show CDR1 as SGHAT and CDR2 as FQDESV (reference sequence). This CDR3 is CASSSLRTGPYSTDTQYF. CDR3 in DNA: TGTGCCAGCAGCTCTCTGAGGACAGGGCCCTATAGCACAGATACGCAGTATTTT. Variable domain in full (rest from reference TRBV11-1 and TRBJ2-3): EAEVAQSPRYKITEKSQAVAFWCDPISGHATLYWYRQILGQGPELLVQFQDESVVDDSQLPKDRFSAERLKGVDSTLKIQPAELGDSAMYLCASSSLRTGPYSTDTQYFGPGTRLTVL.

The genes are TRBV5-4 and TRBJ2-1, with D unclear. CDR3 size: 15 residues. Germline V gives CDR1 SGHNT, CDR2 YYREEE (reference sequence). V lost 4 bases and J 4 bases, leaving 15 bases between the germline ends. Written as DNA, the CDR3 is TGTGCCAGCAGCCCACATGATCGGAGATACAATGAGCAGTTCTTC. Translating gives CASSPHDRRYNEQFF.

This clone was observed a handful of times. The CDR3 bases are TGTGCCAGCAGTTACTCCGGACTCCATCGAGATACGCAGTATTTT. It translates to CASSYSGLHRDTQYF. The chain has TRBV6-5 and TRBJ2-3, with a possible D match to TRBD2 (5 bases). The CDR3 runs 15 residues. CDR1 and CDR2 (germline): MNHEY, SVGAGI. V was cut by 0 bases and J by 5 bases, with 12 bases left in between.

The chain couples TRBV2 to TRBJ1-2; 8 bases are a match to TRBD1. This CDR3 has 11 residues. Trimming removed 10 bases from V and 8 bases from J; junction bases left unmatched: 6. Germline-derived CDR1 and CDR2 are SNHLY and FYNNEI. The CDR3 reads CATQGAGGYTF. CDR3 DNA sequence: TGTGCCACCCAGGGGGCTGGCGGCTACACCTTC. Based on the CDR3 plus reference TRBV2 and TRBJ1-2, the full variable domain is EPEVTQTPSHQVTQMGQEVILRCVPISNHLYFYWYRQILGQKVEFLVSFYNNEISEKSEIFDDQFSVERPDGSNFTLKIRSTKLEDSAMYFCATQGAGGYTFGSGTRLTVV.

V is TRBV9 and J is TRBJ2-5, with TRBD2 matching over 16 bases. Trimming removed 3 bases from V and 2 bases from J; junction bases left unmatched: 7. From germline, CDR1 is SGDLS and CDR2 YYNGEE. This CDR3 is built from 18 residues. This CDR3 reads CASSDGTSGGAEQETQYF. For the CDR3, the DNA is TGTGCCAGCAGCGACGGGACTAGCGGGGGGGCTGAGCAAGAGACCCAGTACTTC.

This clone appeared once. The rearrangement uses TRBV19 and TRBJ2-7; weak D call: TRBD1 (5 bases). CDR1 is LNHDA, CDR2 SQIVND, per germline (reference sequence). Trimming removed 7 bases at V and 0 bases at J, with 13 bases between. There are 14 residues in the CDR3. CDR3 region: CASKDSPSSYEQYF. The CDR3 nucleotides read TGTGCCAGTAAAGACAGTCCGAGCTCCTACGAGCAGTACTTC.

The J gene is TRBJ2-3, the V gene TRBV9; perhaps TRBD1 as D (6 bases). This CDR3 comprises 15 residues. CDR1 and CDR2 (germline): SGDLS, YYNGEE. V was pared by 4 bases and J by 2 bases, with 14 bases between. For the CDR3, the DNA is TGTGCCAGCAGCCCCGGAGACAGGCTCACAGATACGCAGTATTTT. Translating it yields CASSPGDRLTDTQYF.

The V and J genes are TRBV25-1 and TRBJ2-5; D possibly corresponds to TRBD2 (5 bases). The CDR3 is 15 residues long. Trimming removed 4 bases at V and 1 base at J, with 13 bases between. Germline lookup yields CDR1 MGHDK and CDR2 SYGVNS. The CDR3 bases are TGTGCCAGCAGTGTTGGAGGAACAGCCCAAGAGACCCAGTACTTC. This gives the protein CASSVGGTAQETQYF.

The chain uses TRBV5-4 and TRBJ2-5; 7 bases map to TRBD2. The CDR3 sequence is 15 residues long. Germline V lookup: CDR1 SGHNT, CDR2 YYREEE (reference sequence). Germline trimming cut 0 bases from V and 1 base from J; bases unmatched to any gene: 3. CDR3 loop: CASSLVGTTQETQYF. The CDR3 DNA is TGTGCCAGCAGCTTGGTAGGGACTACCCAAGAGACCCAGTACTTC.

This chain joins TRBV28 and TRBJ1-4; weak D call: TRBD1 (6 bases). This CDR3 has 17 amino acids. V was pared by 2 bases and J by 1 base, with 14 bases between. Germline assignment: CDR1 MDHEN and CDR2 SYDVKM. The CDR3 bases are TGTGCCAGCAGTTTACGTAGGGGGTTAGGAACTAATGAAAAACTGTTTTTT. This sequence encodes CASSLRRGLGTNEKLFF.

The rearrangement joins TRBV19 to TRBJ1-6; D gene unclear. This CDR3 comprises 13 residues. V gave up 3 bases and J gave up 6 bases, with 6 bases separating them. Germline CDR1 reads LNHDA; CDR2 reads SQIVND (reference sequence). CDR3 in amino acids: CASSIAGNSPLHF. The CDR3 DNA reads TGTGCCAGTAGTATTGCGGGTAATTCACCCCTCCACTTT.

This clone came up a few times. The chain combines TRBV5-4 with TRBJ2-1, with 10 bases lining up with TRBD2. The CDR3 runs to 15 residues. Looked up from germline, CDR1 is SGHNT and CDR2 is YYREEE (reference sequence). The ends lost 5 bases at V and 3 bases at J; junction bases unmatched: 5. The CDR3 here is CASRSGLADYNEQFF. In DNA, the CDR3 is TGTGCCAGCAGATCTGGACTAGCGGACTACAATGAGCAGTTCTTC.

The sample holds a few counts of this clone. The gene calls are TRBV30 and TRBJ1-1; TRBD1 might be the D (5 bases). The CDR3 length is 13 residues. CDR1 is GTSNPN, CDR2 SVGIG, per germline (reference sequence). The V gene lost 2 bases and the J gene lost 1 base, with 8 bases spanning the gap. CDR3 bases: TGTGCCTGGAGTAGACAGAGGAACACTGAAGCTTTCTTT. Translating it yields CAWSRQRNTEAFF.

This clone was observed a handful of times. The V and J genes are TRBV7-9 and TRBJ1-4; 7 bases match TRBD1. CDR3 length: 15 amino acids. V lost 5 bases, J lost 5 bases, and 8 bases stayed unmatched. Germline V CDR1 and CDR2: SEHNR, FQNEAQ (reference sequence). The CDR3 protein is CASSEDRALNEKLFF. In DNA, the CDR3 is TGTGCCAGCAGCGAAGACAGGGCCCTAAATGAAAAACTGTTTTTT.

This clone has only a few counts. DNA of the CDR3: TGTGCCAGCAGCCTCGGGACAGGGAAAGAGACCCAGTACTTC. Residues: CASSLGTGKETQYF. The chain has TRBV9 and TRBJ2-5; 9 bases are a match to TRBD1. This CDR3 is built from 14 residues. V was clipped by 4 bases and J by 3 bases; unmatched bases: 4. CDR1 SGDLS and CDR2 YYNGEE come from the germline V gene.

The V call is TRBV25-1, the J call TRBJ2-3, with D uncertain. The CDR3 loop spans 14 amino acids. The germline V and J ends were trimmed by 8 bases and 5 bases, with 17 bases remaining between them. The germline V gene encodes CDR1 MGHDK and CDR2 SYGVNS. CDR3 amino acids: CASADPASGDTQYF. Here the CDR3 DNA reads TGTGCCAGCGCCGACCCCGCGTCGGGAGATACGCAGTATTTT.